The 25 T cell receptor beta chains reported below all come from one sample, sequenced in a study of blood T cell repertoires in COVID-19. Method: immunoSEQ multiplex PCR; TCRdb's copy keeps in-frame clones and lacks some. The repertoire consists of roughly 280,000 clones, with 84% occurring once and the leading ten covering 3.5% to 5%. Sequencing used peripheral blood. These receptors were taken from a man aged 60-69 years with acute or convalescent COVID-19.

This chain uses TRBV20-1 with TRBJ2-2; 8 positions agree with TRBD2. The CDR3 extends over 14 amino acids. V lost 3 bases to trimming and J lost 3 bases; unmatched junction nucleotides: 3. Germline values: CDR1 DFQATT, CDR2 SNEGSKA (reference sequence). CDR3: CSASAGGDTGELFF. The CDR3 nucleotides are TGCAGTGCTAGTGCGGGGGGTGACACCGGGGAGCTGTTTTTT.

A few counts support this clone. CDR3: CSVDGPPGGNEQFF. CDR3 sequence (DNA): TGCAGCGTTGACGGGCCCCCGGGAGGAAATGAGCAGTTCTTC. The chain couples TRBV29-1 to TRBJ2-1, with 7 positions matching TRBD2. V lost 3 bases to trimming and J lost 7 bases; unmatched junction nucleotides: 9. The V gene's germline CDR1 is SQVTM and CDR2 ANQGSEA. The CDR3 is 14 amino acids.

This clone has just one count. The rearrangement uses TRBV18 and TRBJ1-5, with 8 bases lining up with TRBD1. Germline assignment: CDR1 KGHSH and CDR2 LQKENI. The CDR3 totals 13 residues. J was trimmed by 7 bases and V by 3 bases; bases with no gene match: 2. The CDR3 loop is CASSPDRVQPQHF. CDR3 nucleotide sequence: TGTGCCAGCTCACCGGACAGGGTCCAGCCCCAGCATTTT.

V and J are TRBV18 and TRBJ2-1; D uncertain. The CDR3 is 15 amino acids. V lost 6 bases and J 0 bases, leaving 12 bases between the germline ends. CDR1 is KGHSH and CDR2 is LQKENI in the germline V gene. CDR3 protein: CASSHSTSSYNEQFF. For the CDR3, the DNA is TGTGCCAGCTCTCATTCTACGAGCTCCTACAATGAGCAGTTCTTC.

This chain links TRBV30 with TRBJ1-1, with D unclear. V was pared by 2 bases and J by 7 bases, with 11 bases between. Per germline, CDR1 GTSNPN and CDR2 SVGIG (reference sequence). This CDR3 spans 12 amino acids. CDR3 sequence: CAWSFVGVEAFF. CDR3 nucleotide sequence: TGTGCCTGGAGTTTTGTGGGCGTTGAAGCTTTCTTT.

This clone has just one count. V gene TRBV15 combines with J gene TRBJ1-1; 7 nucleotides align to TRBD1. The V segment lost 1 base and the J segment 1 base; nucleotides outside the gene matches: 6. The CDR3 has 16 amino acids. CDR1 LNHNV and CDR2 YYDKDF come from the germline V gene (reference sequence). The CDR3 sequence is CATSRGGQPRNTEAFF. The CDR3 nucleotides read TGTGCCACCAGCAGAGGGGGACAGCCTCGGAACACTGAAGCTTTCTTT.

The chain couples TRBV29-1 to TRBJ1-2, with 8 bases fitting TRBD1. CDR3 length equals 14 residues. Looked up from germline, CDR1 is SQVTM and CDR2 is ANQGSEA. J gave up 5 bases and V 8 bases, and 13 bases lay outside the gene matches. The CDR3: CSTGGQANPYGYTF. As DNA, the CDR3 is TGCAGCACTGGGGGACAGGCTAACCCTTATGGCTACACCTTC.

The chain carries TRBV28 and TRBJ2-1, with TRBD2 identical over 9 bases. Trimming removed 4 bases from V and 3 bases from J; junction bases left unmatched: 7. This CDR3 contains 16 residues. The V gene's germline CDR1 is MDHEN and CDR2 SYDVKM. DNA of the CDR3: TGTGCCAGCAGTTACTTTAGCGGGAGAGACTACAATGAGCAGTTCTTC. Translating it yields CASSYFSGRDYNEQFF.

The rearrangement joins TRBV2 to TRBJ1-6; weak D call: TRBD1 (6 bases). The CDR3 covers 15 residues. Germline V gene sequence: CDR1 SNHLY, CDR2 FYNNEI. Trimming stripped 5 bases from V and 2 bases from J, with 10 bases between. For the CDR3, the DNA is TGTGCCAGCAGTCCACAGGGAGCCTATAATTCACCCCTCCACTTT. Amino acids: CASSPQGAYNSPLHF.

The V and J genes are TRBV28 and TRBJ1-4; the D gene is possibly TRBD1 (6 bases). The V end was cut by 8 bases, the J end by 5 bases, with 15 bases between. Germline CDR1 reads MDHEN; CDR2 reads SYDVKM. CDR3 size: 14 residues. DNA for the CDR3: TGTGCCAGCTCCCGACAGGTTGGGAATGAAAAACTGTTTTTT. It encodes CASSRQVGNEKLFF.

This sequence joins TRBV5-5 and TRBJ2-7; D ambiguous. The ends were cut back, 4 bases at V and 7 bases at J, with 18 bases in the middle. The CDR3 has 14 amino acids. Germline V CDR1 and CDR2: SGHKS, YYEKEE (reference sequence). As DNA, the CDR3 is TGTGCCAGCAGCGATGTCAGCCTCCCTAGTGAGCAGTACTTC. This sequence encodes CASSDVSLPSEQYF.

This clone was detected once. The chain couples TRBV10-2 to TRBJ1-2; 7 positions agree with TRBD1. Germline V gives CDR1 WSHSY, CDR2 SAAADI. This CDR3 has 11 residues. J gave up 7 bases and V 7 bases, and 3 bases lay outside the gene matches. In nucleotides, the CDR3 is TGCGCCAGCACACAGGGGACTGGCTACACCTTC. Translation: CASTQGTGYTF.

The chain uses TRBV15 and TRBJ1-2; 8 positions match TRBD1. Unmatched junction bases numbered 8, after V lost 4 bases and J lost 7 bases. Germline V gene data show CDR1 as LNHNV and CDR2 as YYDKDF (reference sequence). The CDR3 contains 14 residues. For the CDR3, the DNA is TGTGCCACCAGCAAGGGACAGGAAAAAGGTGGCTACACCTTC. Translated, it gives CATSKGQEKGGYTF.

V is TRBV7-8 and J is TRBJ2-1; D perhaps matches TRBD2 (5 bases). The germline CDR1 and CDR2 sequences are SGHVS and FQNEAQ. V was shortened by 1 base and J by 0 bases, with 13 bases between the two germline ends. CDR3 length: 17 amino acids. As DNA, the CDR3 is TGTGCCAGCAGCTTAGTGGTTAGCGTCAGCTCCTACAATGAGCAGTTCTTC. This gives the protein CASSLVVSVSSYNEQFF.

The rearrangement links TRBV5-1 to TRBJ2-3; the D gene is possibly TRBD1 (6 bases). Trimming shortened V by 4 bases and J by 3 bases, and 15 bases separated the two germline ends. This CDR3 contains 15 residues. Germline lookup yields CDR1 SGHRS and CDR2 YFSETQ. The DNA for the CDR3 is TGCGCCAGCAGCCCGGACCCGGGACAAACAGATACGCAGTATTTT. This codes for CASSPDPGQTDTQYF.

The rearrangement uses TRBV6-5 and TRBJ2-7; tentative D call: TRBD2 (5 bases). The CDR3 length is 13 residues. Germline V gene sequence: CDR1 MNHEY, CDR2 SVGAGI. V was shortened by 6 bases and J by 3 bases, with 12 bases between the two germline ends. CDR3 nucleotides: TGTGCCAGCAGCCACCCCCGGGGCTACGAGCAGTACTTC. Protein sequence: CASSHPRGYEQYF.

This clone was observed a few times. The chain employs TRBV5-1 and TRBJ2-7, with D possibly matching TRBD2 (5 bases). The CDR3 loop spans 11 amino acids. V lost 2 bases, J lost 6 bases, and 6 bases lay in between. Germline V CDR1 and CDR2: SGHRS, YFSETQ. In DNA form, the CDR3 reads TGCGCCAGCAGCTTCGGGATCGAGCAGTACTTC. It codes for CASSFGIEQYF.

V and J are TRBV27 and TRBJ2-2; the D gene is possibly TRBD2 (6 bases). Germline V gene lookup returns CDR1 MNHEY and CDR2 SMNVEV (reference sequence). V lost 8 bases to trimming and J lost 1 base, with 17 bases between them. The CDR3 has 16 amino acids. The chain's CDR3 is CASRDFLRRNTGELFF. The CDR3 bases are TGTGCCAGCCGGGACTTTCTGAGAAGGAACACCGGGGAGCTGTTTTTT.

The V call is TRBV12-3 or TRBV12-4, the J call TRBJ1-2, with D perhaps TRBD1 (5 bases). V was pared by 7 bases and J by 2 bases, with 11 bases between. This CDR3 contains 13 residues. The CDR3 DNA follows: TGTGCCAGCATGGGGCAGTCCAACTATGGCTACACCTTC. This codes for CASMGQSNYGYTF.

This clone was seen only once. In DNA form, the CDR3 reads TGTGCCAGCAGCACACCAGCGGGGGAAGAGACCCAGTACTTC. This codes for CASSTPAGEETQYF. The V and J genes are TRBV9 and TRBJ2-5, with 8 bases fitting TRBD2. The CDR3 runs 14 residues. Germline CDR1 SGDLS, CDR2 YYNGEE. The V gene end was trimmed by 4 bases and the J gene end by 3 bases; junction bases not matched to a gene: 5. The variable domain in full, with the rest retrieved from reference TRBV9 and TRBJ2-5, is DSGVTQTPKHLITATGQRVTLRCSPRSGDLSVYWYQQSLDQGLQFLIQYYNGEERAKGNILERFSAQQFPDLHSELNLSSLELGDSALYFCASSTPAGEETQYFGPGTRLLVL.

This clone came up a few times. This chain joins TRBV10-3 and TRBJ2-2, with 10 bases identical to TRBD2. Losses at the gene ends were 7 bases for V and 1 base for J; bases not matched to a gene: 3. The CDR3 is 15 residues long. Germline V lookup: CDR1 ENHRY, CDR2 SYGVKD. The CDR3 DNA reads as TGTGCCATCAAGGCTAGCGGGGGGAACACCGGGGAGCTGTTTTTT. The encoded protein is CAIKASGGNTGELFF.

The chain carries TRBV5-1 and TRBJ1-3; unclear D gene. CDR1 SGHRS and CDR2 YFSETQ come from the germline V gene. CDR3 length equals 16 residues. V lost 4 bases and J lost 2, with 16 bases in between. CDR3 loop: CASSDEGSSTGNTIYF. CDR3 bases: TGCGCCAGCAGCGATGAGGGCAGTAGCACTGGAAACACCATATATTTT.

V usage is TRBV7-9 and J usage is TRBJ2-5; 11 nucleotides agree with TRBD1. CDR3 length: 14 residues. CDR1 and CDR2 from the germline V gene are SEHNR and FQNEAQ (reference sequence). V was pared by 5 bases and J by 4 bases, with 3 bases of the junction left unmatched. CDR3 coding DNA: TGTGCCAGCAGCGGACAGGGGGCGGTAGAGACCCAGTACTTC. Residues: CASSGQGAVETQYF.

In this sample, this clone turned up once. The chain links TRBV19 to TRBJ2-1; D is ambiguous. CDR1 and CDR2 (germline): LNHDA, SQIVND (reference sequence). V was shortened by 4 bases and J by 6 bases, with 13 bases between the two germline ends. The CDR3 extends over 14 amino acids. Written as DNA, the CDR3 is TGTGCCAGTAGTAAAGCCCCTTCCCCCAATGAGCAGTTCTTC. Encoded protein: CASSKAPSPNEQFF.

The CDR3 here is CASSLETGLGAEQYF. The CDR3 DNA follows: TGTGCCAGCAGCCTAGAAACGGGACTAGGGGCCGAGCAGTACTTC. J is TRBJ2-7 and V is TRBV3-1 (or the pseudogene TRBV3-2), with 8 positions matching TRBD2. The V segment lost 4 bases and the J segment 6 bases; nucleotides outside the gene matches: 11. This CDR3 is built from 15 residues. Germline CDR1 reads LGHDT; CDR2 reads YNNKEL (reference sequence).